Each of the 29 T cell receptor beta chains below was sequenced from the same sample in a study of monozygotic twins with inflammatory bowel disease. Following a re-call of the 5' RACE reads, TCRdb has one entry per CDR3 protein and lacks DNA. This sample's clone table lists around 410,000 distinct CDR3 sequences. The sequencing sample was made of blood. These TCRs come from a human donor with ulcerative colitis or Crohn's disease, or a healthy co-twin of an affected twin (not recorded which).

V and J are TRBV6-2 or TRBV6-3 and TRBJ2-7; TCRdb lists TRBD1, though no DNA is available to test this call. From germline, CDR1 is MNHEY and CDR2 SVGEGT. The CDR3 is 18 residues long. The CDR3 is CASSGPRDRLLPSYEQYF.

The rearrangement uses TRBV7-2 and TRBJ2-3; checking the TCRdb D call of TRBD1 is not possible without DNA. CDR3 length: 15 residues. Per germline, CDR1 SGHTA and CDR2 FQGNSA. CDR3 sequence: CASSLDPSWADTQYF.

The chain is built from TRBV28 and TRBJ1-1. The CDR3 sequence is 15 residues long. CDR1 and CDR2 from the germline V gene are MDHEN and SYDVKM. The CDR3 sequence is CASSFGGGGSTEAFF.

The genes are TRBV11-2 and TRBJ2-7. Germline V CDR1 and CDR2: SGHAT, FQNNGV. The CDR3 loop spans 14 amino acids. The CDR3 protein is CASSLTDGNYEQYF.

The rearrangement uses TRBV29-1 and TRBJ2-5; TCRdb names TRBD1, which stays unverified in the absence of DNA. CDR1 is SQVTM, CDR2 ANQGSEA, per germline. The CDR3 totals 13 residues. The CDR3 protein is CSAPEVGQETQYF.

The CDR3 is CASSVVDRDYGYTF. This chain links TRBV6-1 with TRBJ1-2; as DNA is missing, the TRBD1 call by TCRdb cannot be tested. The CDR3 runs to 14 residues. Germline-derived CDR1 and CDR2 are MNHNS and SASEGT.

The chain has TRBV20-1 and TRBJ1-1; the D call of TRBD1 rests on TCRdb alone, since no DNA is present to check it. Germline-derived CDR1 and CDR2 are DFQATT and SNEGSKA (reference sequence). The CDR3 covers 13 residues. The CDR3 loop is CSALGRLNTEAFF.

The chain carries TRBV5-1 and TRBJ1-1. The length of the CDR3 is 15 residues. Per germline, CDR1 SGHRS and CDR2 YFSETQ. CDR3 sequence reads: CASSPTPLQNTEAFF.

The V call is TRBV4-3, the J call TRBJ2-3; TCRdb indicates TRBD2, and absent DNA this call remains unverified. The CDR3 length is 19 residues. Germline CDR1 and CDR2: LGHNA and YSLEER. CDR3 residues: CASSPGLSRETRSRHTQYF.

The chain recombines TRBV20-1 with TRBJ2-1; TCRdb's assignment of TRBD2 cannot be checked, as there is no DNA. This CDR3 is built from 13 residues. Germline assignment: CDR1 DFQATT and CDR2 SNEGSKA (reference sequence). CDR3: CSLLLGAYNEQFF.

The chain uses TRBV5-1 and TRBJ2-7; the TRBD1 assignment by TCRdb is unverifiable without DNA. The CDR3 consists of 15 residues. Per germline, CDR1 SGHRS and CDR2 YFSETQ. The CDR3 loop reads CASSSETVVSYEQYF.

This chain links TRBV5-1 with TRBJ2-2; TCRdb outputs TRBD1, but without DNA this stays unchecked. The CDR3 consists of 14 residues. Germline lookup yields CDR1 SGHRS and CDR2 YFSETQ. The CDR3 sequence is CATSGGWEAGELFF.

This CDR3 is CASRTGGDNSPLHF. This chain uses TRBV6-1 with TRBJ1-6; TCRdb indicates TRBD1, and absent DNA this call remains unverified. The CDR3 runs 14 residues. Germline CDR1 MNHNS, CDR2 SASEGT.

The chain recombines TRBV28 with TRBJ2-2. The CDR3 contains 11 residues. Germline lookup yields CDR1 MDHEN and CDR2 SYDVKM. CDR3 region: CASHLSGELFF.

This rearrangement joins TRBV29-1 to TRBJ1-1; the D call of TRBD1 rests on TCRdb alone, since no DNA is present to check it. CDR1 is SQVTM and CDR2 is ANQGSEA in the germline V gene. This CDR3 spans 14 amino acids. The CDR3 sequence: CSVGPGALGAEAFF.

The rearrangement links TRBV30 to TRBJ2-7; the TCRdb D gene call, TRBD1, has no DNA to confirm it. From germline, CDR1 is GTSNPN and CDR2 SVGIG (reference sequence). The CDR3 runs 15 residues. Here the CDR3 reads CAWSFGTGGTYEQYF.

The J gene is TRBJ1-1, the V gene TRBV3-1. This CDR3 comprises 13 residues. Per germline, CDR1 LGHDT and CDR2 YNNKEL (reference sequence). The CDR3 region is CASSPARYPEAFF. The variable domain in full, completed from reference TRBV3-1 and TRBJ1-1, reads DTAVSQTPKYLVTQMGNDKSIKCEQNLGHDTMYWYKQDSKKFLKIMFSYNNKELIINETVPNRFSPKSPDKAHLNLHINSLELGDSAVYFCASSPARYPEAFFGQGTRLTVV.

V and J are TRBV9 and TRBJ1-1. This CDR3 contains 16 residues. CDR1 and CDR2 from the germline V gene are SGDLS and YYNGEE. The CDR3 spells CASSVPQDGWRTEAFF.

The rearrangement links TRBV6-5 to TRBJ1-1. The germline V gene encodes CDR1 MNHEY and CDR2 SVGAGI. The CDR3 runs 14 residues. CDR3 sequence: CASSYGSLNTEAFF.

This chain uses TRBV12-3 or TRBV12-4 with TRBJ1-1; there is no DNA to check the TCRdb D call of TRBD1. CDR3 length equals 13 residues. Here the CDR3 reads CASSLLGSPEAFF.

The chain couples TRBV4-2 to TRBJ2-1; the D call from TCRdb, TRBD2, cannot be confirmed without DNA. Germline V gives CDR1 LGHNA, CDR2 YNFKEQ. This CDR3 comprises 17 residues. This chain's CDR3 is CASSQEFGTRGYNEQFF.

CDR3: CSATTSGRQETQYF. The chain has TRBV20-1 and TRBJ2-5; TCRdb's D call of TRBD2 is untestable without DNA. The CDR3 is 14 residues long. CDR1 and CDR2 (germline): DFQATT, SNEGSKA (reference sequence).

The V call is TRBV19, the J call TRBJ2-7; the D gene TCRdb calls, TRBD2, cannot be checked with no DNA. CDR3 length: 15 residues. Per germline, CDR1 LNHDA and CDR2 SQIVND (reference sequence). The CDR3: CASSIRSGSIYEQYF. The full variable domain, with the rest looked up from reference TRBV19 and TRBJ2-7, is DGGITQSPKYLFRKEGQNVTLSCEQNLNHDAMYWYRQDPGQGLRLIYYSQIVNDFQKGDIAEGYSVSREKKESFPLTVTSAQKNPTAFYLCASSIRSGSIYEQYFGPGTRLTVT.

The V call is TRBV15, the J call TRBJ1-5. This CDR3 has 16 amino acids. Germline V gives CDR1 LNHNV, CDR2 YYDKDF (reference sequence). CDR3 residues: CATSYGGEQANQPQHF.

V usage is TRBV6-2 or TRBV6-3 and J usage is TRBJ2-7; TCRdb names TRBD2, which stays unverified in the absence of DNA. Germline lookup yields CDR1 MNHEY and CDR2 SVGEGT. The CDR3 is 19 amino acids. CDR3 sequence: CASSDFYSGLAGKIYEQYF.

The genes are TRBV20-1 and TRBJ2-7; TCRdb's assignment of TRBD2 cannot be checked, as there is no DNA. This CDR3 has 16 amino acids. Germline V lookup: CDR1 DFQATT, CDR2 SNEGSKA (reference sequence). The CDR3 is CSARGELAGNSYEQYF.

The chain couples TRBV10-3 to TRBJ2-1. The CDR3 is 16 amino acids. From germline, CDR1 is ENHRY and CDR2 SYGVKD. CDR3 region: CAIRDRRFGDYNEQFF.

The V gene is TRBV7-2, the J gene TRBJ2-3; TCRdb proposes TRBD1, but this gene call is untestable without DNA. The CDR3 is 14 amino acids. From germline, CDR1 is SGHTA and CDR2 FQGNSA. The CDR3 reads CASSPGSRTDTQYF.

The V and J genes are TRBV28 and TRBJ2-1; TCRdb names TRBD1, which stays unverified in the absence of DNA. The CDR3 has 14 amino acids. CDR1 is MDHEN, CDR2 SYDVKM, per germline. The CDR3 loop reads CASSLGQVYNEQFF.